A selection of T cell receptor beta chains follows, all from one sample in a study of T cells in Graves' hyperthyroidism and ophthalmopathy. TCRdb analysed the multiplex PCR reads with MiXCR anew, one entry per CDR3 protein. The sample yields roughly 630,000 distinct CDR3 sequences, around 16% seen once. The sequencing input was blood. The receptor set was obtained from a woman aged 30 to 39 with Graves' hyperthyroidism. The CDR3 runs from the conserved cysteine through the conserved F or W. D genes are given only for firm matches. Clone size is stated in some rows and not others, as once, few, many or a class when expanded.

d_gene	j_gene	abundance	v_gene	len	CDR3aa	CDR3nt
TRBD2	TRBJ2-7	NA	TRBV20-1	14	CSASVLGGPYEQYF	TGCAGTGCTAGTGTCCTGGGAGGGCCATACGAGCAGTACTTC
NA	TRBJ2-2	NA	TRBV9	18	CASSVVKQGHPNTGELFF	TGTGCCAGCAGCGTAGTTAAACAGGGCCACCCGAACACCGGGGAGCTGTTTTTT
NA	TRBJ2-1	NA	TRBV29-1	14	CSVAGTGIYNEQFF	TGCAGCGTTGCCGGGACTGGCATTTACAATGAGCAGTTCTTC
TRBD2	TRBJ2-1	many	TRBV2	16	CASSKISGSSYNEQFF	TGTGCCAGCAGCAAAATTAGCGGGAGCTCCTACAATGAGCAGTTCTTC
TRBD1	TRBJ1-5	many	TRBV19	16	CASSMLGQGNNQPQHF	TGTGCCAGTAGTATGTTGGGACAGGGGAACAATCAGCCCCAGCATTTT
NA	TRBJ2-1	NA	TRBV11-2	17	CASSLDRSASSYNEQFF	TGTGCCAGCAGCTTAGATCGTAGCGCGAGCTCCTACAATGAGCAGTTCTTC
TRBD1	TRBJ2-5	few	TRBV7-2	20	CASSFFAPSQGDTYQGTQYF	TGTGCCAGCAGCTTTTTTGCCCCATCACAGGGGGACACGTACCAAGGGACCCAGTACTTC
TRBD2	TRBJ2-1	many	TRBV28	14	CASILSGRGNEQFF	TGTGCCAGCATCCTGAGCGGGAGGGGGAATGAGCAGTTCTTC
TRBD2	TRBJ2-7	many	TRBV7-9	14	CASSHRTSAYEQYF	TGTGCCAGCAGCCATCGGACTAGCGCTTACGAGCAGTACTTC
NA	TRBJ2-3	many	TRBV18	13	CASSPTGRNTQYF	TGTGCCAGCTCACCCACGGGTCGGAATACGCAGTATTTT
NA	TRBJ1-2	NA	TRBV4-3	14	CASSPTQTAYGYTF	TGCGCCAGCAGCCCCACCCAGACAGCCTATGGCTACACCTTC
NA	TRBJ2-7	few	TRBV6-1	12	CASSEHGYEQYF	TGTGCCAGCAGTGAACACGGCTACGAGCAGTACTTC
TRBD2	TRBJ2-7	NA	TRBV9	14	CASSGSGSVYEQYF	TGTGCCAGCAGCGGTAGCGGGAGTGTCTACGAGCAGTACTTC
NA	TRBJ1-5	many	TRBV7-2	14	CASSASRLNQPQHF	TGTGCCAGCAGCGCAAGTAGGCTAAATCAGCCCCAGCATTTT
NA	TRBJ2-1	NA	TRBV28	16	CASSPPNIGGYNEQFF	TGTGCCAGCAGTCCCCCGAATATAGGGGGCTACAATGAGCAGTTCTTC
NA	TRBJ2-3	few	TRBV4-1	19	CASSHEGGGWTGIADTQYF	TGCGCCAGCAGCCACGAAGGGGGAGGGTGGACAGGGATCGCAGATACGCAGTATTTT
TRBD2	TRBJ2-4	many	TRBV7-9	17	CASSFPGLAGGGNIQYF	TGTGCCAGCAGCTTCCCGGGACTAGCGGGAGGGGGGAACATTCAGTACTTC
TRBD1	TRBJ2-1	many	TRBV5-1	15	CASSLDGQGYNEQFF	TGCGCCAGCAGCTTGGACGGACAGGGATACAATGAGCAGTTCTTC
NA	TRBJ2-3	many	TRBV20-1	11	CSAPRADTQYF	TGCAGTGCTCCTAGGGCAGATACGCAGTATTTT
NA	TRBJ1-1	many	TRBV5-1	14	CASRSLRGFTEAFF	TGCGCCAGCAGATCTCTCCGGGGGTTCACTGAAGCTTTCTTT